This T cell receptor beta chain was observed in a study of low-dose radiotherapy and immunotherapy resistance in tumors. Time point reported: before trial treatment. A roughly 21-cycle PCR with a constant-region primer and V-primer adapter amplified TCRs. MiXCR was run by TCRdb on the reads, yielding one entry per CDR3 protein. The data hold about 50,000 distinct CDR3 sequences, with 12% observed a single time. This clonotype was observed many times. Trimming removed 6 bases from V and 5 bases from J; junction bases left unmatched: 6. The CDR3 totals 13 residues. The TCR sequence derives from a female donor with ovarian cancer. This chain joins TRBV12-3 or TRBV12-4 and TRBJ1-2; 7 bases fit TRBD1. Source: PBMCs, taken before treatment. This CDR3 is CASSQTQGYGYTF. CDR3 nucleotides: TGTGCCAGCAGCCAGACACAGGGGTATGGCTACACCTTC.